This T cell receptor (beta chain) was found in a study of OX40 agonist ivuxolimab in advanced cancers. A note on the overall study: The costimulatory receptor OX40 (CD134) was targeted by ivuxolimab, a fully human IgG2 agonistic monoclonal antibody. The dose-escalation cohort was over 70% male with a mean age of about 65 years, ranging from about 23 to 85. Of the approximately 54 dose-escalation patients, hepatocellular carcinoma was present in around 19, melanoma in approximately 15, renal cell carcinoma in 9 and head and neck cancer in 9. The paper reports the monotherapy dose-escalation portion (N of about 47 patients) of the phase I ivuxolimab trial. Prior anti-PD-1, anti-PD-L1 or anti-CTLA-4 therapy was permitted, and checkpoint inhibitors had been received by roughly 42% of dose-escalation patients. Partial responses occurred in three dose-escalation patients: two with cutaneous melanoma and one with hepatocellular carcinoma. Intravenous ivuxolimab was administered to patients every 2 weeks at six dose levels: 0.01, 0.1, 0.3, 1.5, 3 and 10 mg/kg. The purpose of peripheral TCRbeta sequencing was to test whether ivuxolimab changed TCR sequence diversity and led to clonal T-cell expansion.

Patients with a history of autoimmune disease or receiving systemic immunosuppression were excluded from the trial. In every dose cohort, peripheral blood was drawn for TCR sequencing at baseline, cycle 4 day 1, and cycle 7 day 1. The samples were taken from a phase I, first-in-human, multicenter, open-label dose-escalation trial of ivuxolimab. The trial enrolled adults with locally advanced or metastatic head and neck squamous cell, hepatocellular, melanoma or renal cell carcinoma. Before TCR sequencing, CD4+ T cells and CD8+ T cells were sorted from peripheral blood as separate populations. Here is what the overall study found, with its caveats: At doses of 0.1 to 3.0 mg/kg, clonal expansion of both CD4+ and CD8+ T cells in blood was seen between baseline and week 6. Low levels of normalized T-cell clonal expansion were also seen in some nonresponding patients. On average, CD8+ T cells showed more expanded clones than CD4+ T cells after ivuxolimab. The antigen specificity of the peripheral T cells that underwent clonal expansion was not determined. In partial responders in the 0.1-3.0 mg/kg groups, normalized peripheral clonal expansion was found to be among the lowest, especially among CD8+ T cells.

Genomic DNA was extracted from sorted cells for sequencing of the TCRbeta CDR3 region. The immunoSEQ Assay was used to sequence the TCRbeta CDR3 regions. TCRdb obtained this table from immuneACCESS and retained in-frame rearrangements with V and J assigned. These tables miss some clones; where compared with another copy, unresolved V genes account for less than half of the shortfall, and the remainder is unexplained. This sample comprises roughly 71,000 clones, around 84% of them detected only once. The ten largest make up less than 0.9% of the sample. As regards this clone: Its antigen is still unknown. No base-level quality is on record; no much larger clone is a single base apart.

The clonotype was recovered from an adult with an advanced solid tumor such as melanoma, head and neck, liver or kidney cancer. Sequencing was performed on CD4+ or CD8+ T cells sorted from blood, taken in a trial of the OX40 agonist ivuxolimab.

The nucleotide sequence is TGTGCCTGGAATTCCGGGACAGGGGATAGCTCCTATAATTCACCCCTCCACTTT. This yields the protein CAWNSGTGDSSYNSPLHF. The chain is encoded by TRBV30 joined to TRBJ1-6, and TRBD1 matches 10 of the central bases. From a lookup of the germline V gene (reference sequence), CDR1 and CDR2 are GTSNPN and SVGIG. The CDR3 runs 18 amino acids, cysteine and phenylalanine included. Only CDR3 DNA remains: 54 bases, in frame from the first base. The germline V and J ends show losses of 4 bases and 0 bases respectively, and no gene match explains 9 bases of the junction.